This T cell receptor beta chain was obtained from a study of cytomegalovirus exposure and HLA in healthy donors. About the study: An earlier analysis found fewer than 140 million unique TCR beta sequences from roughly 170 million T cells.

The study's findings and limits: A later analysis showed HLA-associated TCR beta chains outstripping equally common others in clonal expansion. Later on, a genetic analysis was performed. It linked a missense variant in DCLRE1C with V- and J-gene trimming of TCR beta.

J lost 5 bases, V lost 0 bases, and 12 bases had no gene match. The CDR3 runs 19 residues. Germline V lookup: CDR1 LGHNA, CDR2 YNFKEQ. As to this clone: The antigen remains unidentified.

The PCR employed 60 Vbeta primers together with 13 Jbeta primers. Generated by immunoSEQ multiplex PCR, the TCRdb table keeps only in-frame clones and is missing some. Of around 190,000 clones listed, around 77% were seen once; the top ten hold 1.6%. The chain joins TRBV4-2 to TRBJ2-3; the match to TRBD2 covers 12 bases. The sequence was obtained from a woman younger than 30 in good health and CMV-seronegative. Sequencing used PBMCs. In DNA form, the CDR3 reads TGTGCCAGCAGCCAAGATAGGGGCCGGCTAGCGGGGGGGCAAGATACGCAGTATTTT. The encoded protein is CASSQDRGRLAGGQDTQYF.